These T cell receptor beta chains were read from a single sample in a study of blood T cells in healthy people across ages. TCRdb called the 5' RACE reads again in MiXCR, with one record for every CDR3 protein. This table holds roughly 800,000 distinct CDR3 sequences, about 55% found once. What was sequenced was blood. These receptors originate from an older man in good health. Each CDR3 is given with its conserved first and last residue. The D gene is left open where the match is weak. Some rows mark clone size as missing; the rest say once, few, many or name a class of expanded clone.

d_call clone_size cdr3_length j_call v_call cdr3_aa cdr3_nt
- once 15 TRBJ2-2 TRBV5-1 CASSFQLANTGELFF TGCGCCAGCAGCTTCCAGTTGGCGAACACCGGGGAGCTGTTTTTT
- few 13 TRBJ1-6 TRBV2 CASSLSGSSPLHF TGTGCCAGCTCCCTCTCAGGGAGCTCACCCCTCCACTTT
- - 14 TRBJ1-4 TRBV20-1 CSAAVGADNEKLFF TGCAGTGCCGCCGTGGGGGCGGATAATGAAAAACTGTTTTTT
TRBD1 - 17 TRBJ2-6 TRBV7-2 CASSSRTGASGANVLAF TGTGCCAGCAGCAGCCGGACAGGGGCCTCTGGGGCCAACGTCCTGGCTTTC
- few 14 TRBJ2-4 TRBV9 CACSVQDTMGEQYF TGTGCCTGCAGCGTACAGGACACAATGGGGGAGCAGTACTTC
- - 14 TRBJ1-1 TRBV20-1 CSARQNWGDTEAFF TGCAGTGCCCGTCAGAACTGGGGGGACACTGAAGCTTTCTTT
- - 13 TRBJ2-2 TRBV20-1 CSASLVATGELFF TGCAGTGCTAGTTTGGTGGCCACCGGGGAGCTGTTTTTT
TRBD1 - 14 TRBJ2-7 TRBV6-5 CASRGTGGPYEQYF TGTGCCAGCAGGGGGACAGGGGGTCCCTACGAGCAGTACTTC
- - 14 TRBJ1-1 TRBV19 CASSFRGVNTEAFF TGTGCCAGTAGCTTCCGGGGGGTGAACACTGAAGCTTTCTTT
TRBD1 many 13 TRBJ2-7 TRBV5-6 CASSSTGPYEQYF TGTGCCAGCAGTTCGACAGGGCCCTACGAGCAGTACTTC
TRBD2 - 16 TRBJ2-5 TRBV12-3/TRBV12-4 CASSARGLGVGHEQYF TGTGCCAGCAGCGCCCGGGGACTAGGAGTTGGGCATGAGCAGTACTTC
TRBD1 - 11 TRBJ1-1 TRBV29-1 CSVRMTGSAFF TGCAGCGTTAGGATGACAGGGTCTGCTTTCTTT
- - 14 TRBJ2-6 TRBV20-1 CSGRGTSGANVLTF TGCAGTGGACGGGGGACCTCTGGGGCCAACGTCCTGACTTTC
- few 12 TRBJ2-7 TRBV10-3 CAISETEGEQYF TGTGCCATCAGTGAGACCGAAGGAGAGCAGTACTTC
- few 13 TRBJ2-5 TRBV29-1 CSVRRVEAQTQYF TGCAGCGTTCGCAGGGTTGAGGCACAGACCCAGTACTTC
TRBD2 once 15 TRBJ2-2 TRBV28 CASYRLAGVSGELFF TGTGCCAGCTACCGACTAGCGGGAGTATCCGGGGAGCTGTTTTTT
TRBD2 - 14 TRBJ2-4 TRBV7-9 CASSVAGRWNIQYF TGTGCAAGCAGCGTAGCGGGGCGGTGGAACATTCAGTACTTC
TRBD1 few 15 TRBJ1-2 TRBV5-1 CASSLGRTGLDGYTF TGCGCCAGCAGCTTGGGTCGGACAGGTTTGGATGGCTACACCTTC
- - 16 TRBJ1-2 TRBV28 CASTPPARGANYGYTF TGTGCCAGCACCCCGCCCGCCCGGGGGGCCAACTATGGCTACACCTTC
TRBD1 - 14 TRBJ1-2 TRBV10-3 CAISDAPGQASYTF TGTGCCATCAGTGACGCGCCGGGACAGGCGAGCTACACCTTC
TRBD2 - 12 TRBJ2-5 TRBV29-1 CSGNSGSNEQYF TGCAGCGGTAATAGCGGGAGCAATGAGCAGTACTTC
- once 15 TRBJ1-2 TRBV7-9 CASSPSGTPGNGYTF TGTGCCAGCAGCCCATCCGGGACCCCGGGGAATGGCTACACCTTC
- - 18 TRBJ1-2 TRBV28 CASSLGGRDGSFNYGYTF TGTGCCAGCAGTTTAGGTGGGCGGGACGGTTCCTTCAACTATGGCTACACCTTC
- - 14 TRBJ1-5 TRBV20-1 CSARRPSSNQPQHF TGCAGTGCTAGACGGCCGAGTAGCAATCAGCCCCAGCATTTT